This T cell receptor (beta chain) emerged from a study of cytomegalovirus exposure and HLA in healthy donors. Researchers ran the PCR with 60 Vbeta and 13 Jbeta primers. Profiling relied on immunoSEQ multiplex PCR, and the TCRdb table lists in-frame clones only, not all of them. The data show some 39,000 clones, and the top ten clones hold 6% to 6.5%. V shed 4 bases and J shed 0 bases, with 15 bases lying between them. Germline V gene lookup returns CDR1 SGHVS and CDR2 FNYEAQ. This CDR3 contains 16 residues. This TCR came from a man younger than 45 in good health and CMV-seronegative. The sequencing sample was made of PBMCs. The V and J genes are TRBV7-6 and TRBJ2-5; tentatively, D is TRBD2 (6 bases). CDR3 region: CASSSRVAEYQETQYF. In DNA form, the CDR3 reads TGTGCCAGCAGCTCCCGGGTAGCGGAGTACCAAGAGACCCAGTACTTC.